These T cell receptor beta chains were read from a single sample in a study of vaccination effects on CD4 cells after COVID-19. Assay: immunoSEQ multiplex PCR; the TCRdb copy retains only in-frame clones and omits some. The repertoire holds 45,000 to 50,000 clones, with 60% to 85% as singletons. Their antigen targets remain unknown. The material sequenced was CD4+ T cells from PBMCs cultured without peptide, taken before COVID-19 vaccination. The receptors here all came from a human donor who had a prior SARS-CoV-2 infection. Both conserved end residues are part of each CDR3. Fields, in order: CDR3 protein, CDR3 DNA, V gene, D gene, clone size, J gene. D genes are given only for firm matches. Some rows have no size entry. The others give once, few or many, or a class for an expanded clone.

CASSLRYGYGYTF | TGTGCCAGCAGTTTACGCTATGGCTATGGCTACACCTTC | TRBV12-3/TRBV12-4 | . | . | TRBJ1-2
CASSVESASYNEQFF | TGTGCCAGCAGCGTCGAGTCAGCCTCCTACAATGAGCAGTTCTTC | TRBV9 | . | . | TRBJ2-1
CASSWGLTYEQYF | TGCGCCAGCAGCTGGGGTTTAACCTACGAGCAGTACTTC | TRBV5-1 | . | . | TRBJ2-7
CSASLSGVNTGELFF | TGCAGTGCTAGTCTCAGCGGGGTGAACACCGGGGAGCTGTTTTTT | TRBV20-1 | TRBD2 | few | TRBJ2-2
CASSPDRQNIQYF | TGTGCCAGCTCACCAGACCGACAGAACATTCAGTACTTC | TRBV18 | . | . | TRBJ2-4
CASSDRGDNQPQHF | TGTGCCAGCAGTGACAGGGGGGACAATCAGCCCCAGCATTTT | TRBV6-1 | TRBD1 | . | TRBJ1-5
CASNRDRQETQYF | TGTGCCAGCAACCGGGACCGGCAAGAGACCCAGTACTTC | TRBV6-5 | . | . | TRBJ2-5
CASSLGSGRGGRGSNQPQHF | TGTGCCAGCAGCTTAGGCTCGGGTAGGGGGGGCCGAGGAAGCAATCAGCCCCAGCATTTT | TRBV7-8 | . | once | TRBJ1-5
CASSRNRNEKLFF | TGTGCCAGCAGCCGGAACAGGAACGAAAAACTGTTTTTT | TRBV11-1 | . | . | TRBJ1-4
CASSSTGDEKLFF | TGTGCCAGCAGCTCCACAGGGGATGAAAAACTGTTTTTT | TRBV7-9 | TRBD1 | few | TRBJ1-4
CASSLGPLLNTGELFF | TGTGCCAGCAGCTTGGGACCCCTATTGAACACCGGGGAGCTGTTTTTT | TRBV5-4 | . | . | TRBJ2-2
CATSSSAGWNEQYF | TGTGCCACCAGTAGTTCTGCAGGGTGGAACGAGCAGTACTTC | TRBV24-1 | . | few | TRBJ2-7
CASSSSGGSGGYTF | TGTGCCAGCAGCTCCTCCGGGGGTTCCGGTGGCTACACCTTC | TRBV7-2 | . | . | TRBJ1-2
CASTHPGQGGADTQYF | TGTGCCAGCACCCATCCCGGGCAGGGGGGCGCAGATACGCAGTATTTT | TRBV5-4 | . | . | TRBJ2-3
CASSQVGASGSYEQYF | TGTGCCAGCAGCCAAGTCGGGGCTAGCGGGAGCTACGAGCAGTACTTC | TRBV4-2 | TRBD2 | . | TRBJ2-7
CASSLGLAGQFF | TGTGCCAGCAGCTTAGGGCTAGCGGGGCAGTTCTTC | TRBV11-3 | TRBD2 | . | TRBJ2-1
CASSQDFQETQYF | TGTGCCAGCAGCCAGGATTTCCAAGAGACCCAGTACTTC | TRBV6-5 | . | . | TRBJ2-5
CASSVGPEIYEQYF | TGTGCCAGCAGCGTAGGTCCGGAAATCTACGAGCAGTACTTC | TRBV9 | . | . | TRBJ2-7
CASSPRTSGYMDEQFF | TGTGCCAGCAGCCCTCGGACTAGCGGGTACATGGATGAGCAGTTCTTC | TRBV3-1/TRBV3-2 | TRBD2 | . | TRBJ2-1
CASSVAPQTANEQFF | TGTGCCAGCAGCGTAGCTCCCCAAACTGCGAATGAGCAGTTCTTC | TRBV9 | . | . | TRBJ2-1
CASSVTRNTEAFF | TGTGCCAGCAGCGTAACACGGAACACTGAAGCTTTCTTT | TRBV6-5 | . | medium-sized | TRBJ1-1
CASRRSGRTGDQPQHF | TGTGCCAGCAGACGATCCGGGCGAACGGGAGATCAGCCCCAGCATTTT | TRBV27 | . | . | TRBJ1-5
CATSRDLNSGRTDTQYF | TGTGCCACCAGCAGAGATCTGAATAGCGGGCGCACAGATACGCAGTATTTT | TRBV15 | TRBD2 | . | TRBJ2-3
CASSQVTGGTEAFF | TGTGCCAGCAGCCAAGTAACGGGGGGGACTGAAGCTTTCTTT | TRBV4-2 | . | . | TRBJ1-1
CASSTPWGTVNYGYTF | TGTGCCAGCAGTACCCCCTGGGGAACCGTAAACTATGGCTACACCTTC | TRBV6-6 | . | few | TRBJ1-2
CASSPRTSGGGGWDTQYF | TGTGCCAGCAGCCCTAGGACTAGCGGGGGCGGGGGGTGGGATACGCAGTATTTT | TRBV4-2 | TRBD2 | . | TRBJ2-3
CASSERGPTYNEQFF | TGTGCCAGCAGCGAGCGCGGGCCGACCTACAATGAGCAGTTCTTC | TRBV9 | . | few | TRBJ2-1
CASSLLAGGSYEQYF | TGTGCCAGCAGCCTTTTAGCGGGGGGCTCCTACGAGCAGTACTTC | TRBV6-5 | TRBD2 | . | TRBJ2-7
CAISESGQGAGLLAKNIQYF | TGTGCCATCAGTGAGTCGGGTCAGGGGGCCGGTTTACTCGCCAAAAACATTCAGTACTTC | TRBV10-3 | TRBD1 | . | TRBJ2-4
CASSSPSGSQETQYF | TGTGCCAGTAGTAGTCCTAGCGGGAGTCAAGAGACCCAGTACTTC | TRBV19 | TRBD2 | . | TRBJ2-5
CASSAEWGGGEQYF | TGTGCCAGCAGCGCGGAATGGGGGGGCGGCGAGCAGTACTTC | TRBV9 | . | . | TRBJ2-7